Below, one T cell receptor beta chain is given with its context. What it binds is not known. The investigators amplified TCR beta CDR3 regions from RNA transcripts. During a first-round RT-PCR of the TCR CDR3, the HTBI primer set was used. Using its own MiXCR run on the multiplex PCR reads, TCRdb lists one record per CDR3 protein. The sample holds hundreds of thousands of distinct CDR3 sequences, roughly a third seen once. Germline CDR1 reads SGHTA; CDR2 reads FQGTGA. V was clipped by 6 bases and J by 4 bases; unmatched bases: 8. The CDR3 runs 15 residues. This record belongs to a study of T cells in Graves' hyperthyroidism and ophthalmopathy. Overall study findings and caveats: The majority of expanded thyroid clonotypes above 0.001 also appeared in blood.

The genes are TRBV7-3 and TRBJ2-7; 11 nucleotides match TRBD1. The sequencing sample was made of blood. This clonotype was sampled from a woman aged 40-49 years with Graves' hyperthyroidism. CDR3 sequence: CASSLGTGGGYEQYF. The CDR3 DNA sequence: TGTGCCAGCAGTTTAGGGACAGGGGGAGGTTACGAGCAGTACTTC.